This T cell receptor beta chain was documented in a study of blood T cell repertoires in COVID-19. On the study more broadly: Researchers got acute and convalescent COVID-19 samples from the United States, Italy and Spain. In each case, the material was cDNA or gDNA derived from T cells, B-cell-depleted T cells, or PBMCs.

In germline, CDR1 is LNHDA, CDR2 SQIVND (reference sequence). V was pared by 7 bases and J by 4 bases, with 13 bases between. The CDR3 length is 14 residues. The table came from immunoSEQ multiplex PCR; TCRdb's copy has only in-frame clones and leaves some out. The data show under 150,000 clones, approximately 85% seen once. This clone was seen more than once but under ten times. During active infection, Seattle patients enrolled and were then monitored through disease. The rearrangement links TRBV19 to TRBJ1-4; D unresolved. Sequenced input: peripheral blood. The receptor comes from a woman aged 55-75 years with COVID-19, enrolled during active disease. CDR3 sequence: CASNHGRGNEKLFF. DNA for the CDR3: TGTGCCAGTAACCACGGACGGGGTAATGAAAAACTGTTTTTT. The full variable domain, completed using reference TRBV19 and TRBJ1-4, is DGGITQSPKYLFRKEGQNVTLSCEQNLNHDAMYWYRQDPGQGLRLIYYSQIVNDFQKGDIAEGYSVSREKKESFPLTVTSAQKNPTAFYLCASNHGRGNEKLFFGSGTQLSVL.